The subject of this entry is one T cell receptor beta chain. In the original processing: Amplification from reference gene primers served as the basis for estimated nucleated cell counts. The protocol was immunoSEQ multiplex PCR, while the TCRdb copy is restricted to in-frame clones and leaves out a portion. That table supplies the V and J calls and clone size; D and trimming were determined from the DNA. The sample holds about 75,000 clones, about nine tenths seen once. This sample is drawn from a study of blood T cell repertoires in COVID-19. Germline CDR1 SNHLY, CDR2 FYNNEI. This CDR3 is built from 15 residues. V shed 2 bases and J 1 base; nucleotides not matched to a gene: 1.

V usage is TRBV2 and J usage is TRBJ2-2, with 7 bases that match TRBD2. Sequencing used peripheral blood. This TCR was recovered from a human donor in a cohort sampled during active COVID-19. The CDR3 DNA sequence: TGTGCCAGCAGTGAACGGGGGGAGAACACCGGGGAGCTGTTTTTT. This gives the protein CASSERGENTGELFF.